The clone carrying this TCR beta chain was seen once. The data originate from a study of PD-L1 blockade in urothelial cancer. At the level of the study: Atezolizumab was started by patients in the mid-2010s at 1,200 mg intravenously every 3 weeks. Blood gave a median approximately 150,000 T cells.

The CDR3 extends over 14 amino acids. V dropped 1 base and J dropped 2; count of bases not matched to a gene: 1. Germline CDR1 reads MDHEN; CDR2 reads SYDVKM. The data were produced by immunoSEQ multiplex PCR, yet TCRdb's version contains in-frame clones alone and is incomplete. The top ten clones hold 2% to 3% of a sample with under 120,000 clones, around 82% of them seen once. The patients' disease, urothelial carcinoma, was locally advanced or metastatic. Between 1 and 8 samples, pretreatment and on-treatment, were given by each patient. The sequencing here drew on PBMCs, taken around atezolizumab (anti-PD-L1) treatment. The chain joins TRBV28 to TRBJ1-2; 7 bases are a match to TRBD1. The clonotype comes from a man aged 50 or older with urothelial cancer. CDR3 amino acids: CASSLSGGNYGYTF. The CDR3 nucleotides are TGTGCCAGCAGTTTATCAGGGGGAAACTATGGCTACACCTTC.